These T cell receptor beta chains were read from a single sample in a study of blood T cell repertoires in COVID-19. Here immunoSEQ multiplex PCR was the method, and the copy in TCRdb shows in-frame clones only, minus some. The table shows hundreds of thousands of clones, with 75% to 90% occurring only once. The sequenced material came from PBMCs or T cells enriched from blood (not recorded which). These receptors all come from a man aged 18-30 years who had recovered from COVID-19. CDR3s include the opening cysteine and the closing phenylalanine or tryptophan. D genes are given only for firm matches.

CDR3 length	V gene	D gene	J gene	CDR3 protein	CDR3 DNA
13	TRBV7-9	NA	TRBJ1-1	CASSSSQGTEAFF	TGTGCCAGCAGCTCGTCCCAGGGTACTGAAGCTTTCTTT
14	TRBV5-1	TRBD1	TRBJ2-1	CASSFRDRANEQFF	TGCGCCAGCAGCTTTCGGGACAGGGCTAATGAGCAGTTCTTC
16	TRBV7-9	TRBD2	TRBJ2-1	CASSRLGGSTYNEQFF	TGTGCCAGCAGCCGCCTGGGGGGGTCTACCTACAATGAGCAGTTCTTC
16	TRBV2	NA	TRBJ2-3	CASTPDFYTITDTQYF	TGTGCCAGCACCCCAGACTTCTACACAATCACAGATACGCAGTATTTT
13	TRBV30	NA	TRBJ1-3	CAWRRDSGNTIYF	TGTGCCTGGAGGAGGGACTCTGGAAACACCATATATTTT
13	TRBV6-1	NA	TRBJ2-7	CASTPQGGYEQYF	TGTGCCAGCACCCCACAAGGGGGCTACGAGCAGTACTTC
19	TRBV5-1	TRBD2	TRBJ2-2	CASSSRPAGGPYEPGELFF	TGCGCCAGCAGCTCGCGACCAGCGGGGGGGCCGTATGAACCCGGGGAGCTGTTTTTT
18	TRBV2	TRBD2	TRBJ2-3	CASSPILLTSGSTDTQYF	TGTGCCAGCAGTCCGATCTTATTGACTAGCGGAAGCACAGATACGCAGTATTTT
15	TRBV3-1/TRBV3-2	NA	TRBJ1-5	CASSPQKFSNQPQHF	TGTGCCAGCAGTCCACAGAAATTTAGCAATCAGCCCCAGCATTTT
15	TRBV6-5	TRBD1	TRBJ1-2	CASSYSNRGDYGYTF	TGTGCCAGCAGTTACTCGAACAGGGGGGACTATGGCTACACCTTC
15	TRBV7-2	TRBD2	TRBJ2-1	CASRQTSGSYNEQFF	TGTGCCAGCAGACAAACTAGCGGGAGTTACAATGAGCAGTTCTTC
14	TRBV7-2	NA	TRBJ1-2	CASSLRLRGYGYTF	TGTGCCAGCAGCTTACGGTTAAGAGGGTATGGCTACACCTTC
15	TRBV7-9	NA	TRBJ1-2	CASSLDTGFPNGYTF	TGTGCCAGCAGCTTGGACACAGGGTTTCCGAATGGCTACACCTTC
12	TRBV29-1	TRBD1	TRBJ1-1	CSSTGVGTEAFF	TGCAGCTCAACAGGGGTCGGGACTGAAGCTTTCTTT
15	TRBV19	NA	TRBJ1-5	CASSMGQAVGQPQHF	TGTGCCAGTAGTATGGGGCAGGCCGTAGGTCAGCCCCAGCATTTT
15	TRBV1	NA	TRBJ2-2	CTSSHPEGLIGELFF	TGCACCAGCAGCCATCCCGAGGGACTAATCGGGGAGCTGTTTTTT
13	TRBV11-2	NA	TRBJ1-2	CASSSGLPYGYTF	TGTGCCAGCAGCTCCGGGTTGCCCTATGGCTACACCTTC
14	TRBV19	NA	TRBJ2-7	CASSVQDSSYEQYF	TGTGCCAGTAGTGTACAGGACAGCTCCTACGAGCAGTACTTC
13	TRBV19	NA	TRBJ2-5	CASSIGVQETQYF	TGTGCCAGTAGTATCGGGGTACAAGAGACCCAGTACTTC
15	TRBV5-5	NA	TRBJ1-1	CASSDLGGRDAEAFF	TGTGCCAGCAGCGACCTGGGGGGGCGCGACGCTGAAGCTTTCTTT
15	TRBV19	NA	TRBJ2-3	CASSTTTAVTDTQYF	TGTGCCAGTAGTACGACTACGGCCGTCACAGATACGCAGTATTTT
14	TRBV18	NA	TRBJ2-7	CASSPPADPYEQYF	TGTGCCAGCTCACCACCGGCAGATCCTTACGAGCAGTACTTC